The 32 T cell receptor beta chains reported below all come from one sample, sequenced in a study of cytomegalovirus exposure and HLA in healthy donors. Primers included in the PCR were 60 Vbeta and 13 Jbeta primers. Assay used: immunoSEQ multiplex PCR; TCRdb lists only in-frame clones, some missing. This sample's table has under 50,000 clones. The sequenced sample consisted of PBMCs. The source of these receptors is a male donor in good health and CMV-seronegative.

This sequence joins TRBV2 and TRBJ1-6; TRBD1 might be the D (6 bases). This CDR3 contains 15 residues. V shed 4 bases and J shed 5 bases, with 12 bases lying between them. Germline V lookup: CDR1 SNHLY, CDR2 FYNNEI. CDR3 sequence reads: CASSGEQGNNSPLHF. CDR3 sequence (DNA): TGTGCCAGCAGTGGAGAGCAGGGGAATAATTCACCCCTCCACTTT.

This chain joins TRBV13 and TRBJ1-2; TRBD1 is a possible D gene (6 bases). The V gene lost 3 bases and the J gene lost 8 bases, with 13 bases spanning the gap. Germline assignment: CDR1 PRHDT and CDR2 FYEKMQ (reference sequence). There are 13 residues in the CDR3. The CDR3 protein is CASSLYRVGGYTF. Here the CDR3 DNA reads TGTGCCAGCAGCTTGTACAGGGTTGGCGGCTACACCTTC.

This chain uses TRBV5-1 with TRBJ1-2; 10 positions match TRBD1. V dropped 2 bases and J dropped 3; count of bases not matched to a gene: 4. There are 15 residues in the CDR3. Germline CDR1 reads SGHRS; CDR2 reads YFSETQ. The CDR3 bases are TGCGCCAGCAGCTTAAGACAGGGGGCCTACTATGGCTACACCTTC. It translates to CASSLRQGAYYGYTF.

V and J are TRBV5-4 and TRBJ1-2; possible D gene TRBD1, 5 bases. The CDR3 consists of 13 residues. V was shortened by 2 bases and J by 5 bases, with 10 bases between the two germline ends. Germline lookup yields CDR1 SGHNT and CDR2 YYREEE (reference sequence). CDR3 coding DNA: TGTGCCAGCAGCTTACAGGCTTCATATGGCTACACCTTC. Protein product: CASSLQASYGYTF.

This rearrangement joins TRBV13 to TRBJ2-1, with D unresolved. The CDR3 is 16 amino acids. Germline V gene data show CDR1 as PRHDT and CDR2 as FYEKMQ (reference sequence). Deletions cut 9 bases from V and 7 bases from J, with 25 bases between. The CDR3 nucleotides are TGTGCCAGTCAATCCCATCCCGGAACACCGGGTAATGAGCAGTTCTTC. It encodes CASQSHPGTPGNEQFF. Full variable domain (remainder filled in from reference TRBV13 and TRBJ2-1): AAGVIQSPRHLIKEKRETATLKCYPIPRHDTVYWYQQGPGQDPQFLISFYEKMQSDKGSIPDRFSAQQFSDYHSELNMSSLELGDSALYFCASQSHPGTPGNEQFFGPGTRLTVL.

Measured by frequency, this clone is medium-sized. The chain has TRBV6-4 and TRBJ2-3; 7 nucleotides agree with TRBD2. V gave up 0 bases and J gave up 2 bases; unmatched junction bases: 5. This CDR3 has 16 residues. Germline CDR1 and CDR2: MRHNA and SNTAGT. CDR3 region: CASSDSASGATDTQYF. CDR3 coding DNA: TGTGCCAGCAGTGACTCGGCTAGCGGCGCCACAGATACGCAGTATTTT.

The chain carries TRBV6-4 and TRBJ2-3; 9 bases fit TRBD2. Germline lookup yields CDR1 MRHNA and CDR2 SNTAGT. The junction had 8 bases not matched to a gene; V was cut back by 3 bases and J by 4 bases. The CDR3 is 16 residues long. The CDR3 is CASSEGAGGRPDTQYF. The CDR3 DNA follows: TGTGCCAGCAGTGAGGGAGCGGGGGGCCGCCCAGATACGCAGTATTTT.

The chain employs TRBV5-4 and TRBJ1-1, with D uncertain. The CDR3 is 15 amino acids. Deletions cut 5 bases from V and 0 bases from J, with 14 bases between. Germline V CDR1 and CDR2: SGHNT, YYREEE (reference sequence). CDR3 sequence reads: CASSPRGGMNTEAFF. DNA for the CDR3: TGTGCCAGCAGTCCCAGAGGCGGAATGAACACTGAAGCTTTCTTT.

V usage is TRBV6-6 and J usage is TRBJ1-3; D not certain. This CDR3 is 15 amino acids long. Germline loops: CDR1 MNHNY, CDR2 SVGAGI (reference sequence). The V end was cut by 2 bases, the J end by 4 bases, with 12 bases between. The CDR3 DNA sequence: TGTGCCAGCAGTTACGTCGGGGATTCCGGAAACACCATATATTTT. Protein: CASSYVGDSGNTIYF.

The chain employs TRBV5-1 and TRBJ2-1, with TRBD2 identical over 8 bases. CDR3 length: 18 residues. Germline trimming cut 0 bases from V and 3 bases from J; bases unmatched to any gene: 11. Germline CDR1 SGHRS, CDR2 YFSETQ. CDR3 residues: CASSLERGGLVGYNEQFF. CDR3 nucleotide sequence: TGCGCCAGCAGCTTGGAACGGGGGGGCCTAGTCGGCTACAATGAGCAGTTCTTC.

CDR3 DNA: TGTGCCAGCAGCCAGGACAGGGTTCAAAATGAGCAGTTCTTC. Translation gives CASSQDRVQNEQFF. This chain connects TRBV7-9 to TRBJ2-1, with 8 bases lining up with TRBD1. V was pared by 5 bases and J by 7 bases, with 7 bases of the junction left unmatched. CDR1 is SEHNR, CDR2 FQNEAQ, per germline (reference sequence). This CDR3 has 14 amino acids.

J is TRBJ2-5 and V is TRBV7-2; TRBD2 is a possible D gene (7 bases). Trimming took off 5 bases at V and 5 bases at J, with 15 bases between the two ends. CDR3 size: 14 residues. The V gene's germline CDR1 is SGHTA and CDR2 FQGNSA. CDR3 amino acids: CASSQDRGAETQYF. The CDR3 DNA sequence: TGTGCCAGCAGCCAGGACCGGGGGGCCGAGACCCAGTACTTC.

The DNA of the CDR3 is TGTGCCAGCAGCCTACAGGGACAAACCTCCTACAATGAGCAGTTCTTC. Amino acids: CASSLQGQTSYNEQFF. J is TRBJ2-1 and V is TRBV7-9; a weak D match, TRBD1 (6 bases). Trimming pared 5 bases from V and 0 bases from J, leaving 14 bases between. In germline, CDR1 is SEHNR, CDR2 FQNEAQ (reference sequence). The CDR3 consists of 16 residues. Full variable domain (rest looked up from reference TRBV7-9 and TRBJ2-1): DTGVSQNPRHKITKRGQNVTFRCDPISEHNRLYWYRQTLGQGPEFLTYFQNEAQLEKSRLLSDRFSAERPKGSFSTLEIQRTEQGDSAMYLCASSLQGQTSYNEQFFGPGTRLTVL.

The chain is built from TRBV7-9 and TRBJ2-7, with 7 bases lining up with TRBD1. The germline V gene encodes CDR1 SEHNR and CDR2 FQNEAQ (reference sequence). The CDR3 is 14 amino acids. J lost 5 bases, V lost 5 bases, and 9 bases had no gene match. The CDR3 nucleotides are TGTGCCAGCAGCCCCCGACAGGGTGGCGACGAGCAGTACTTC. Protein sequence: CASSPRQGGDEQYF.

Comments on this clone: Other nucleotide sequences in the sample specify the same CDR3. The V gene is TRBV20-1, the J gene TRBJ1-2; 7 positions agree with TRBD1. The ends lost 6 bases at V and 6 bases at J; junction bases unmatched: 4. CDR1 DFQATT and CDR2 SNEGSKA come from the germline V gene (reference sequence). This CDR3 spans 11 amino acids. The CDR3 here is CSASQGNGYTF. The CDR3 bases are TGCAGTGCCTCACAGGGGAATGGCTACACCTTC.

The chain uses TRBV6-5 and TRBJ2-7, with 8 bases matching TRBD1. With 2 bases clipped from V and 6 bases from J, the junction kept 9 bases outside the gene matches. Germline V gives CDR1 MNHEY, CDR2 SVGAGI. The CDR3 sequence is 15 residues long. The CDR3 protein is CASSYGDRFSGEQYF. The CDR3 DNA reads TGTGCCAGCAGTTACGGGGACAGGTTTTCGGGCGAGCAGTACTTC.

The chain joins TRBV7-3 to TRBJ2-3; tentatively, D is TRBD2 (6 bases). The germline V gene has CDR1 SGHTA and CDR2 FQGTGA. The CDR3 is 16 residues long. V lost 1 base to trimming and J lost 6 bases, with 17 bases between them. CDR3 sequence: CASSLRPAAGSDTQYF. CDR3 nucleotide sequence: TGTGCCAGCAGCTTAAGGCCCGCGGCGGGATCCGATACGCAGTATTTT.

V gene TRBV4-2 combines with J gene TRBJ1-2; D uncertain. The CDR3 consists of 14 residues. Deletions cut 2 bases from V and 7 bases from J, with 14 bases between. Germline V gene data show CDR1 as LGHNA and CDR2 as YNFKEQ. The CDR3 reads CASSQIDRAGGYTF. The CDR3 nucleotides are TGTGCCAGCAGCCAAATAGACCGGGCGGGTGGCTACACCTTC.

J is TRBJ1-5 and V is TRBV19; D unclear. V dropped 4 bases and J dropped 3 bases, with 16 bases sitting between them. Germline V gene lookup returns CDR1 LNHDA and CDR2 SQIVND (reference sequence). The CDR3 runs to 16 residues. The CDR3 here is CASSTADWLSNQPQHF. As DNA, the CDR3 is TGTGCCAGTAGTACGGCTGACTGGTTATCCAATCAGCCCCAGCATTTT.

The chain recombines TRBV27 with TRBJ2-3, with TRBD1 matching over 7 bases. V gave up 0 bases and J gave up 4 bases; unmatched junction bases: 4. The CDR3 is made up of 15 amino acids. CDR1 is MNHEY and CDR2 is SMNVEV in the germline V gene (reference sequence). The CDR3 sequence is CASSLSRGLADTQYF. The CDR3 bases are TGTGCCAGCAGTTTATCAAGGGGGCTCGCAGATACGCAGTATTTT.

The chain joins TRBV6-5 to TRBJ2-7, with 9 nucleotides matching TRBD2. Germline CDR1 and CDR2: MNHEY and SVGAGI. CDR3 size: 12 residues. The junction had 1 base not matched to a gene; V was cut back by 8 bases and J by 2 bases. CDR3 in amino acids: CASSSGAYEQYF. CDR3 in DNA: TGTGCCAGCTCTAGCGGGGCCTACGAGCAGTACTTC.

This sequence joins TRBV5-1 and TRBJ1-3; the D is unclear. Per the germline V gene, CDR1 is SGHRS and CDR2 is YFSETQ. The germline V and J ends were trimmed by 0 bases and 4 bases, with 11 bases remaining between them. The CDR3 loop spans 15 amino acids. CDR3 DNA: TGCGCCAGCAGCTTGGATAGCGGTCACGGAAACACCATATATTTT. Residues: CASSLDSGHGNTIYF.

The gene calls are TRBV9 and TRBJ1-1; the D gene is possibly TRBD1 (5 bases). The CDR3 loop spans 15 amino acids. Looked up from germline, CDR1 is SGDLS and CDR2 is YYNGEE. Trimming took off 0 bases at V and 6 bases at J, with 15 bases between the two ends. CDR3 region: CASSVVKGRQAEAFF. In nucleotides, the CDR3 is TGTGCCAGCAGCGTAGTCAAGGGGCGGCAGGCTGAAGCTTTCTTT.

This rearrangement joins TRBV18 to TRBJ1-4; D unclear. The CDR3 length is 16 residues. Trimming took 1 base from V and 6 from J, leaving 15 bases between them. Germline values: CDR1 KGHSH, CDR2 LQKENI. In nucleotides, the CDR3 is TGTGCCAGCTCACCACTGAGGACTGCCGGCGATGAAAAACTGTTTTTT. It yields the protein CASSPLRTAGDEKLFF.

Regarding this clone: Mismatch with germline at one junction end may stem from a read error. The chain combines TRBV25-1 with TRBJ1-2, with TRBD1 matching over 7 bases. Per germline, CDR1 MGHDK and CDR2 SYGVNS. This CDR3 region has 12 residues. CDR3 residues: CASSVTQGVVSF. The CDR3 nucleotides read TGTGCCAGCAGTGTAACCCAGGGGGTTGTATCCTTC.

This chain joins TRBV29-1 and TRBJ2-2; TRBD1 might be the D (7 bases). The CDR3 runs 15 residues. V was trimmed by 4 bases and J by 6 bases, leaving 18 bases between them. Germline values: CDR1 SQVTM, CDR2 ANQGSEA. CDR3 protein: CSVVYPGGGPGELFF. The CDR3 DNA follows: TGCAGCGTTGTGTATCCCGGAGGGGGCCCCGGGGAGCTGTTTTTT.

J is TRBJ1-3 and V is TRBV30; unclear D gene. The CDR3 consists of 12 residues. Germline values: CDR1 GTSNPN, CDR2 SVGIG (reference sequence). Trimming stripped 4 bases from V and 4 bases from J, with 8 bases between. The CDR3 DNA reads TGTGCCTGGACGGGGTCCGGAAACACCATATATTTT. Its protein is CAWTGSGNTIYF.

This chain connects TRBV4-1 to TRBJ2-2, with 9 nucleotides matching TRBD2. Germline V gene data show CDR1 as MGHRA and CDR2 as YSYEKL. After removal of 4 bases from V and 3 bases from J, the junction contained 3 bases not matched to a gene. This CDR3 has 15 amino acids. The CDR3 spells CASSPRGGDTGELFF. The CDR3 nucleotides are TGCGCCAGCAGCCCGCGGGGGGGCGACACCGGGGAGCTGTTTTTT.

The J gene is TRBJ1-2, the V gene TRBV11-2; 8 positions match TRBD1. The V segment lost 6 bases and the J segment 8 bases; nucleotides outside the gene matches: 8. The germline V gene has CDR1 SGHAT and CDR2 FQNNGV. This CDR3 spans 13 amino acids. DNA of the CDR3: TGTGCCAGCAGATTTCAGGGGGCGGAAGGCTACACCTTC. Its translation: CASRFQGAEGYTF.

CDR3 bases: TGTGCCAGCAGCCCGACGGGACTAGCGGGGGGATTCACAGATACGCAGTATTTT. Its translation: CASSPTGLAGGFTDTQYF. The V gene is TRBV4-2, the J gene TRBJ2-3; 15 nucleotides agree with TRBD2. The CDR3 has 18 amino acids. CDR1 is LGHNA and CDR2 is YNFKEQ in the germline V gene. The V gene end was trimmed by 4 bases and the J gene end by 2 bases; junction bases not matched to a gene: 7.

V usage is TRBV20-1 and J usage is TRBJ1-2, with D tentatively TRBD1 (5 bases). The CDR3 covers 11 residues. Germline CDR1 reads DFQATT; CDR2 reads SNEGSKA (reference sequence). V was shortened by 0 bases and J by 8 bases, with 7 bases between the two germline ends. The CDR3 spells CSAREQGGYTF. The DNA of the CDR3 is TGCAGTGCTAGAGAGCAGGGCGGCTACACCTTC.

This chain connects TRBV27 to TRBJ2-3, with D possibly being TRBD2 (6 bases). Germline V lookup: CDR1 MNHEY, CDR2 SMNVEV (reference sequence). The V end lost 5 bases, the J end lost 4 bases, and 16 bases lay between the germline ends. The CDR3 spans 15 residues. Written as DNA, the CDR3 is TGTGCCAGCAGTCCCCAGACTAGTAACCCAGATACGCAGTATTTT. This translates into CASSPQTSNPDTQYF.